A selection of T cell receptor beta chains follows, all from one sample in a study of blood T cell repertoires in COVID-19. Generated by immunoSEQ multiplex PCR, the TCRdb table keeps only in-frame clones and is missing some. The repertoire includes roughly 180,000 clones, approximately 85% of them detected once, and about 6.3% sits in the top ten. Sample: PBMCs or T cells enriched from blood (not recorded which). The source is a man between 40 and 49 years old who had recovered from COVID-19. Both conserved end residues are part of each CDR3. Fields, in order: D gene, J gene, V gene, clone size, CDR3 protein, CDR3 DNA. The D gene is left open where the match is weak. Clone size is given for some rows only: seen once, a few or many times, or a class if the clone is expanded.

- TRBJ1-4 TRBV19 - CASSHPDKGNEKLFF TGTGCCAGTAGTCACCCGGACAAGGGTAATGAAAAACTGTTTTTT
TRBD1 TRBJ1-2 TRBV4-1 - CASSREIQGVNYGYTF TGCGCCAGCAGCCGTGAAATTCAGGGGGTTAACTATGGCTACACCTTC
- TRBJ2-1 TRBV2 - CASSEGPSQREFF TGTGCCAGCAGTGAAGGGCCCTCGCAGAGGGAGTTCTTC
TRBD1 TRBJ2-2 TRBV12-3/TRBV12-4 - CATDRGNTGELFF TGTGCCACCGACAGGGGGAACACCGGGGAGCTGTTTTTT
- TRBJ2-7 TRBV10-3 few CAITTGSYEQYF TGTGCCATCACCACAGGCTCCTACGAGCAGTACTTC
TRBD2 TRBJ2-3 TRBV29-1 - CSVSLAGGTDTQYF TGCAGCGTTTCACTAGCGGGAGGGACAGATACGCAGTATTTT
- TRBJ1-5 TRBV4-1 once CASSPRVAGHQPQHF TGCGCCAGCAGCCCCCGGGTTGCAGGGCATCAGCCCCAGCATTTT
TRBD2 TRBJ2-1 TRBV29-1 - CSVLTSDYNEQFF TGCAGCGTTCTGACTAGCGACTACAATGAGCAGTTCTTC
- TRBJ1-1 TRBV11-2 - CASSWDVGLIGEAFF TGTGCCAGCAGCTGGGATGTGGGGCTCATTGGAGAAGCTTTCTTT
TRBD1 TRBJ2-7 TRBV9 - CASSGWDSPYEQYF TGTGCCAGCAGCGGCTGGGACAGCCCCTACGAGCAGTACTTC
TRBD1 TRBJ1-2 TRBV19 few CASSMARQGTYGYTF TGTGCCAGTAGTATGGCTAGACAGGGGACCTATGGCTACACCTTC
- TRBJ1-1 TRBV18 few CASSPSDLQVGTEAFF TGTGCCAGCTCACCCTCCGACCTTCAGGTGGGCACTGAAGCTTTCTTT
- TRBJ2-7 TRBV7-2 - CASSLTGLERYEQYF TGTGCCAGCAGCTTAACCGGTCTAGAGCGGTACGAGCAGTACTTC
- TRBJ1-5 TRBV23-1 - CASSQRPRVQPQHF TGCGCCAGCAGTCAACGACCGAGGGTTCAGCCCCAGCATTTT
- TRBJ2-7 TRBV12-3/TRBV12-4 - CASSLRQGGEQYF TGTGCCAGCAGTTTAAGACAGGGAGGAGAGCAGTACTTC
- TRBJ1-1 TRBV9 - CASSAFGGSRGTEAFF TGTGCCAGCAGCGCCTTTGGGGGCAGCCGTGGCACTGAAGCTTTCTTT
- TRBJ2-2 TRBV6-5 - CASSYSAGNTGELFF TGTGCCAGCAGTTACTCGGCAGGGAACACCGGGGAGCTGTTTTTT
- TRBJ1-1 TRBV28 - CASSFLPQGLSRNTEAFF TGTGCCAGCAGTTTTCTCCCGCAGGGACTGTCGAGAAACACTGAAGCTTTCTTT
- TRBJ1-1 TRBV6-6 once CASSFGHRNTEAFF TGTGCCAGCAGTTTCGGACACCGTAACACTGAAGCTTTCTTT
TRBD1 TRBJ1-5 TRBV5-6 - CASSQGRGWNQPQHF TGTGCCAGCAGCCAGGGCAGGGGGTGGAATCAGCCCCAGCATTTT
- TRBJ1-3 TRBV5-8 few CASSHGGAGSGNTIYF TGTGCCAGCTCCCATGGAGGCGCTGGGTCTGGAAACACCATATATTTT
- TRBJ1-2 TRBV19 - CASSIPQVGYGYTF TGTGCCAGTAGTATCCCACAGGTTGGCTATGGCTACACCTTC
TRBD1 TRBJ1-1 TRBV5-4 - CASSFPPGQGKTEAFF TGTGCCAGCAGCTTTCCCCCGGGACAGGGGAAAACTGAAGCTTTCTTT
TRBD1 TRBJ2-1 TRBV9 - CASSGDRGRESLRPILSYNEQFF TGTGCCAGCAGCGGGGACAGGGGCCGAGAAAGTCTCAGACCAATCCTTTCCTACAATGAGCAGTTCTTC
- TRBJ2-7 TRBV7-8 - CASSSRDKSYEQYF TGTGCCAGCAGCTCCCGCGACAAGTCCTACGAGCAGTACTTC
TRBD2 TRBJ2-3 TRBV10-2 - CASDGLAGSTDTQYF TGCGCCAGCGATGGACTAGCGGGGAGCACAGATACGCAGTATTTT
- TRBJ1-2 TRBV20-1 - CSASLWADLNYGYTF TGCAGTGCTAGTCTCTGGGCAGACCTTAACTATGGCTACACCTTC
- TRBJ1-2 TRBV30 - CAWEQGNYGYTF TGTGCCTGGGAGCAGGGAAACTATGGCTACACCTTC
- TRBJ1-1 TRBV4-1 - CASSQVGGRSRNTEAFF TGCGCCAGCAGCCAAGTAGGTGGGCGAAGTCGGAACACTGAAGCTTTCTTT
- TRBJ2-3 TRBV9 - CASSPRGATDTQYF TGTGCCAGCAGCCCTCGGGGAGCCACAGATACGCAGTATTTT
TRBD1 TRBJ2-2 TRBV7-2 - CASSLRWDRVNTGELFF TGTGCCAGCAGCTTAAGGTGGGACAGGGTTAACACCGGGGAGCTGTTTTTT
- TRBJ1-2 TRBV2 - CASSEARLSSGYTF TGTGCCAGCAGTGAAGCGCGGCTCTCCAGCGGCTACACCTTC
- TRBJ1-6 TRBV2 - CASSRDSPLHF TGTGCCAGCAGCCGGGATTCACCCCTCCACTTT
- TRBJ1-4 TRBV7-6 - CASSEGEKLFF TGTGCCAGCAGCGAGGGCGAAAAACTGTTTTTT
- TRBJ2-2 TRBV13 few CASSSGLTGELFF TGTGCCAGCAGCTCCGGACTAACCGGGGAGCTGTTTTTT
- TRBJ2-7 TRBV19 - CASMGRDIYEQYF TGTGCCAGTATGGGGCGGGATATCTACGAGCAGTACTTC
- TRBJ1-1 TRBV27 - CASSSRVNPEAFF TGTGCCAGCAGTTCCCGGGTGAACCCTGAAGCTTTCTTT
- TRBJ1-5 TRBV19 - CASTAGGLNNQPQHF TGTGCCAGTACTGCGGGGGGCTTAAACAATCAGCCCCAGCATTTT
TRBD2 TRBJ2-5 TRBV27 - CASSFQGPVSGRARETQYF TGTGCCAGCAGTTTCCAGGGTCCCGTTAGCGGGAGGGCCCGGGAGACCCAGTACTTC
TRBD2 TRBJ2-1 TRBV3-1/TRBV3-2 - CASSPGGGTYNEQFF TGTGCCAGCAGCCCCGGCGGGGGGACCTACAATGAGCAGTTCTTC
TRBD2 TRBJ2-1 TRBV3-1/TRBV3-2 few CASSQDPASGYNEQFF TGTGCCAGCAGCCAAGATCCCGCTAGCGGATACAATGAGCAGTTCTTC
- TRBJ1-1 TRBV5-1 - CASSFSTMNTEAFF TGCGCCAGCAGCTTTAGTACGATGAACACTGAAGCTTTCTTT
- TRBJ1-1 TRBV28 - CASSLLLQGNTEAFF TGTGCCAGCAGTCTCCTCCTACAGGGGAACACTGAAGCTTTCTTT
- TRBJ2-2 TRBV20-1 - CSASGGLNTGELFF TGCAGTGCTAGTGGGGGACTCAACACCGGGGAGCTGTTTTTT
TRBD2 TRBJ2-5 TRBV24-1 - CATSDKTSGGLETQYF TGTGCCACCAGTGATAAGACTAGCGGGGGATTAGAGACCCAGTACTTC
- TRBJ1-4 TRBV28 - CASSLGGAYEKLFF TGTGCCAGCAGTTTAGGGGGGGCATATGAAAAACTGTTTTTT
TRBD2 TRBJ2-1 TRBV20-1 - CSASGGVSLNEQFF TGCAGTGCTAGTGGGGGGGTCAGTTTGAATGAGCAGTTCTTC
- TRBJ2-3 TRBV7-2 - CASSISRANTQYF TGTGCCAGCAGCATCTCGAGGGCAAATACGCAGTATTTT
- TRBJ1-5 TRBV7-8 - CASSLRSGASNQPQHF TGTGCCAGCAGCTTACGGTCTGGGGCCAGCAATCAGCCCCAGCATTTT
- TRBJ2-2 TRBV2 - CASSEGGRRELFF TGTGCCAGCAGTGAGGGGGGGCGTAGGGAGCTGTTTTTT
TRBD2 TRBJ2-1 TRBV28 few CASSGLAGGGIYNEQFF TGTGCCAGCTCGGGACTAGCGGGAGGGGGAATTTACAATGAGCAGTTCTTC
TRBD1 TRBJ2-1 TRBV24-1 once CATSDPPGQGLLNEQFF TGTGCCACCAGTGACCCTCCGGGACAGGGTCTTCTTAATGAGCAGTTCTTC
- TRBJ1-1 TRBV6-5 - CASSYVPAGATEAFF TGTGCCAGCAGTTACGTCCCAGCAGGGGCCACTGAAGCTTTCTTT
- TRBJ2-2 TRBV9 few CASSGTSYTGELFF TGTGCCAGCAGCGGCACTAGCTATACCGGGGAGCTGTTTTTT
TRBD1 TRBJ1-2 TRBV27 once CASTPGQGHYGYTF TGTGCCAGCACCCCGGGACAGGGCCACTATGGCTACACCTTC
- TRBJ1-2 TRBV28 - CASSLDGGYGYTF TGTGCCAGCAGCCTAGACGGGGGCTATGGCTACACCTTC
- TRBJ1-1 TRBV7-9 - CASSFPELNTEAFF TGTGCCAGCAGCTTCCCTGAGTTAAACACTGAAGCTTTCTTT
TRBD1 TRBJ1-5 TRBV10-1 - CASSRGLNQPQHF TGCGCCAGTTCTAGGGGGCTCAATCAGCCCCAGCATTTT
TRBD1 TRBJ1-4 TRBV19 - CASSLQGKTNEKLFF TGTGCCAGTAGTCTACAGGGGAAAACTAATGAAAAACTGTTTTTT